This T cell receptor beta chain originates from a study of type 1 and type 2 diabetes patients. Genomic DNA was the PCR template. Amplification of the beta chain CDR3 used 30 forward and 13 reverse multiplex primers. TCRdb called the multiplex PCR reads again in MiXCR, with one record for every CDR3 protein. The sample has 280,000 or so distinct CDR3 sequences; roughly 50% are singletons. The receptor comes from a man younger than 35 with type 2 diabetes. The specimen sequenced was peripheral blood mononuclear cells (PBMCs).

The CDR3 loop reads CASSLGSPQSYEQYF. In DNA, the CDR3 is TGCGCCAGCAGCTTGGGCAGCCCCCAGTCCTACGAGCAGTACTTC. The chain couples TRBV5-1 to TRBJ2-7; no clear D. The CDR3 runs to 15 residues. V was shortened by 0 bases and J by 1 base, with 11 bases between the two germline ends. Looked up from germline, CDR1 is SGHRS and CDR2 is YFSETQ.